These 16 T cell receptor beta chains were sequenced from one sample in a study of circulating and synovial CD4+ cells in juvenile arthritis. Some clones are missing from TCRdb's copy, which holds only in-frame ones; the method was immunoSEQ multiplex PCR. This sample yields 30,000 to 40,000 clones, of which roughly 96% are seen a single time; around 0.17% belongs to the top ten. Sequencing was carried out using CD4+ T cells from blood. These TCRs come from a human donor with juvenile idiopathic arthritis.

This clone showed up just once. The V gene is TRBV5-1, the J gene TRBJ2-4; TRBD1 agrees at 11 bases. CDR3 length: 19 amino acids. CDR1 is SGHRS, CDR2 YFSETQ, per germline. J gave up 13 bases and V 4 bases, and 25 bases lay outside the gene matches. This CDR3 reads CASSLIGDRGETSRTTQYF. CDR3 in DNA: TGCGCCAGCAGCCTAATAGGGGACAGGGGGGAAACTTCGAGGACCACACAGTACTTC.

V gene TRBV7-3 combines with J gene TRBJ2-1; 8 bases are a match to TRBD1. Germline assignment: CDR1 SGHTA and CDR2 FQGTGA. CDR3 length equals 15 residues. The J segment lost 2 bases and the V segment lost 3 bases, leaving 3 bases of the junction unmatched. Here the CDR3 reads CASSFDRGTYNEQFF. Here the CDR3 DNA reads TGTGCCAGCAGCTTTGACAGGGGAACCTACAATGAGCAGTTCTTC.

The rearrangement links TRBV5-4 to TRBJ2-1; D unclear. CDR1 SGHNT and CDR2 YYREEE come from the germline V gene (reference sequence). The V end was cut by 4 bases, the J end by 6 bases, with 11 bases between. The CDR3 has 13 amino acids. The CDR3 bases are TGTGCCAGCAGCCCCCCTAGAGGCAATGAGCAGTTCTTC. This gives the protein CASSPPRGNEQFF.

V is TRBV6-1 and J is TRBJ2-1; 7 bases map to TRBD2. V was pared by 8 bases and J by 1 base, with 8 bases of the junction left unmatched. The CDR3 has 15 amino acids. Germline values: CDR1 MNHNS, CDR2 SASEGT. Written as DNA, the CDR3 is TGTGCCAGCGGGTCGGGAGGTGGGTCCTACAATGAGCAGTTCTTC. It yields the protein CASGSGGGSYNEQFF.

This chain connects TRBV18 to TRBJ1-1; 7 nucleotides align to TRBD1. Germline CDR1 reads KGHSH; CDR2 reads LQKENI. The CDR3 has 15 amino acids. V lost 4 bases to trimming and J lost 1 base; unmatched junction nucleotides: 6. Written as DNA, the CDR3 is TGTGCCAGCTCACTTAAGGGGGCGGGGAACACTGAAGCTTTCTTT. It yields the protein CASSLKGAGNTEAFF.

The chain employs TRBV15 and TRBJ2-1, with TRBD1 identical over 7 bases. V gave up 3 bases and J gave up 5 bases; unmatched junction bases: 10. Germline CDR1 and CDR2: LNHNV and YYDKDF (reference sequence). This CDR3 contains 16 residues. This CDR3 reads CATSSQVTGTHNEQFF. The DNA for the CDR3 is TGTGCCACCAGCAGTCAAGTGACAGGGACACACAATGAGCAGTTCTTC.

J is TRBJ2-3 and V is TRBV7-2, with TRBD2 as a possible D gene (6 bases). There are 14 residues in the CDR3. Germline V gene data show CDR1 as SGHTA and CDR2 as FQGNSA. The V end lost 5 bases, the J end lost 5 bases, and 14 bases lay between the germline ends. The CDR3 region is CASSLGWRGDTQYF. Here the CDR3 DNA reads TGTGCCAGCAGCCTCGGGTGGCGGGGAGATACGCAGTATTTT.

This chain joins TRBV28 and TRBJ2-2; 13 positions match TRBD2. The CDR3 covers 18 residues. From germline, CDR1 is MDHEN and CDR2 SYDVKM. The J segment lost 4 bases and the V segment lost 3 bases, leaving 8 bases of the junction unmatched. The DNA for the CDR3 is TGTGCCAGCAGTTTCCACCAGTGGACTAGCGGGAGCACCGGGGAGCTGTTTTTT. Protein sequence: CASSFHQWTSGSTGELFF.

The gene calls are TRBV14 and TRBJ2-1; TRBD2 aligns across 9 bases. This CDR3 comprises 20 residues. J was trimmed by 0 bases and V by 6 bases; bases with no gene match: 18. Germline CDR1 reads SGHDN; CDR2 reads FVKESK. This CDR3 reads CASSRGLAGFLSNSYNEQFF. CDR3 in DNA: TGTGCCAGCAGTCGGGGTCTAGCGGGATTTCTAAGCAACTCCTACAATGAGCAGTTCTTC.

The CDR3 is CASSSYLSSTYEQYF. As DNA, the CDR3 is TGTGCCAGCAGCTCATACCTATCAAGTACCTACGAGCAGTACTTC. The chain couples TRBV7-9 to TRBJ2-7; D gene unclear. Trimming took off 4 bases at V and 2 bases at J, with 15 bases between the two ends. The CDR3 loop spans 15 amino acids. Germline CDR1 and CDR2: SEHNR and FQNEAQ (reference sequence). Looking up the rest from reference TRBV7-9 and TRBJ2-7 gives the full variable domain: DTGVSQNPRHKITKRGQNVTFRCDPISEHNRLYWYRQTLGQGPEFLTYFQNEAQLEKSRLLSDRFSAERPKGSFSTLEIQRTEQGDSAMYLCASSSYLSSTYEQYFGPGTRLTVT.

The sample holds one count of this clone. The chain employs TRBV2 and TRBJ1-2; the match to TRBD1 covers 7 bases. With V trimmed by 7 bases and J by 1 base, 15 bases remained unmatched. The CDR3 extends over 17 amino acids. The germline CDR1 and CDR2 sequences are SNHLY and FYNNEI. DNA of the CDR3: TGTGCCAGCACTATCAACCCACAGGGGAGTGGTAACTATGGCTACACCTTC. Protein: CASTINPQGSGNYGYTF.

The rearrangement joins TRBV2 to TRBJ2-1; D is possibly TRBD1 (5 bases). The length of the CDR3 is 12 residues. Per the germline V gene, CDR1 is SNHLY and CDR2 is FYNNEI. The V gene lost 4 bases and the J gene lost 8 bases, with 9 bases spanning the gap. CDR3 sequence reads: CASSGGLDEQFF. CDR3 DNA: TGTGCCAGCAGTGGGGGCTTGGATGAGCAGTTCTTC.

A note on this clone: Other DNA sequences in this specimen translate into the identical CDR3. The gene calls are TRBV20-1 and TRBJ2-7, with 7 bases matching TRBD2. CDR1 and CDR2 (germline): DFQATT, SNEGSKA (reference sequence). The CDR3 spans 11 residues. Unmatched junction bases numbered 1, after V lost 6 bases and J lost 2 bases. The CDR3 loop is CSAGGPYEQYF. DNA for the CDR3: TGCAGTGCGGGAGGGCCCTACGAGCAGTACTTC.

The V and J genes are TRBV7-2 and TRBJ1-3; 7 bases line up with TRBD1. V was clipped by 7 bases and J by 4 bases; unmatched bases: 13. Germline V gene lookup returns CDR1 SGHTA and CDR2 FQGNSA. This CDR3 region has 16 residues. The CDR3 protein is CASTTITGQRGNTIYF. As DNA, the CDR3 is TGTGCCAGCACCACCATAACGGGACAGCGAGGAAACACCATATATTTT.

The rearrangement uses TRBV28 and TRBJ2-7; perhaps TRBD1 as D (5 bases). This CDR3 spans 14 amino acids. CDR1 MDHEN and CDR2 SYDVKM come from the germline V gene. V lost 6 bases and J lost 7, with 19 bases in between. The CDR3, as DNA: TGTGCCAGCAGCTACTCAGGACACCCTGGGGAGCAGTACTTC. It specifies CASSYSGHPGEQYF.

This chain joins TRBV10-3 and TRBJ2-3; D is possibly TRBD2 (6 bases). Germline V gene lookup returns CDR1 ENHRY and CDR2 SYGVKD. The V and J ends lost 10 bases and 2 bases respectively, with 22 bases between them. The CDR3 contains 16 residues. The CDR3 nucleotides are TGTGCCAGTCTAGCGCAACCCGGAGAAAACACAGATACGCAGTATTTT. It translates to CASLAQPGENTDTQYF.